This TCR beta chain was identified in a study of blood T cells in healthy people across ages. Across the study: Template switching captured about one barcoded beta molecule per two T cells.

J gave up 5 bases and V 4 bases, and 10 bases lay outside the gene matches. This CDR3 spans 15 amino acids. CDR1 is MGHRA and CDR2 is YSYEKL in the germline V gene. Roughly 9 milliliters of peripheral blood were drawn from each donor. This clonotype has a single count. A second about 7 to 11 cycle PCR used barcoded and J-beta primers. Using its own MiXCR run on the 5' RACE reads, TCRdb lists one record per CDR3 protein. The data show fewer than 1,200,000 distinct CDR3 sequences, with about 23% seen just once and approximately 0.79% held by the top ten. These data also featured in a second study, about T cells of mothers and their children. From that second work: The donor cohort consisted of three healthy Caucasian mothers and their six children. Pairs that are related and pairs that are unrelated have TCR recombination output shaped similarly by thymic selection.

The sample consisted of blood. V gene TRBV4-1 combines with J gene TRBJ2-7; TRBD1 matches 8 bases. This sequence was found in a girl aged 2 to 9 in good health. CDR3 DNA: TGCGCCAGCAGCCTGGGAGACAGGGGAGAGGACGAGCAGTACTTC. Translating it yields CASSLGDRGEDEQYF.